These 20 T cell receptor beta chains came from one sample sequenced in a study of OX40 agonist ivuxolimab in advanced cancers. Only in-frame clones appear in the TCRdb table, and some are missing; sequencing was by immunoSEQ multiplex PCR. The sample yields tens of thousands of clones, 92% seen once. The input for sequencing was CD4+ or CD8+ T cells sorted from blood, taken in a trial of the OX40 agonist ivuxolimab. Every receptor here comes from an adult with an advanced solid tumor such as melanoma, head and neck, liver or kidney cancer.

The gene calls are TRBV13 and TRBJ2-7; D gene ambiguous. The V end was cut by 1 base, the J end by 5 bases, with 6 bases between. The germline V gene encodes CDR1 PRHDT and CDR2 FYEKMQ (reference sequence). This CDR3 is 12 amino acids long. CDR3 sequence reads: CASSLVSHEQYF. The CDR3 nucleotides read TGTGCCAGCAGCTTAGTCTCTCACGAGCAGTACTTC.

In this sample, this clone turned up once. The J gene is TRBJ2-2, the V gene TRBV4-3; D not certain. Germline V gene data show CDR1 as LGHNA and CDR2 as YSLEER. Between the trimmed V and J ends, which lost 1 base and 3 bases, there was a span of 18 bases. The CDR3 has 18 residues. The CDR3 bases are TGCGCCAGCAGCCAAGCCTCAAAAAACACAGACTACACCGGGGAGCTGTTTTTT. Protein sequence: CASSQASKNTDYTGELFF.

This chain joins TRBV7-9 and TRBJ2-1, with 9 bases lining up with TRBD1. Germline CDR1 is SEHNR and CDR2 is FQNEAQ (reference sequence). V gave up 4 bases and J gave up 4 bases; unmatched junction bases: 8. This CDR3 spans 16 amino acids. The CDR3 DNA sequence: TGTGCCAGCAGCTCCCCGGGACAGGGTAATTACAATGAGCAGTTCTTC. Protein: CASSSPGQGNYNEQFF.

The chain recombines TRBV6-5 with TRBJ1-6; 7 bases align to TRBD1. In germline, CDR1 is MNHEY, CDR2 SVGAGI. CDR3 length: 13 residues. V lost 4 bases, J lost 9 bases, and 3 bases stayed unmatched. CDR3 DNA sequence: TGTGCCAGCAGTTTAGGGGGCAGTTCACCCCTCCACTTT. As protein: CASSLGGSSPLHF.

V gene TRBV11-3 combines with J gene TRBJ1-2, with 8 positions matching TRBD1. J gave up 4 bases and V 5 bases, and 9 bases lay outside the gene matches. The CDR3 is 15 residues long. Germline-derived CDR1 and CDR2 are SGHNT and YENEEA. For the CDR3, the DNA is TGTGCCAGCAGCCCGATAGGACAGGGTACCTATGGCTACACCTTC. Its translation: CASSPIGQGTYGYTF.

The chain has TRBV7-2 and TRBJ2-5; 9 bases map to TRBD2. Trimming cost V 5 bases and J 5 bases; bases outside gene matches: 12. CDR3 length: 16 amino acids. Per the germline V gene, CDR1 is SGHTA and CDR2 is FQGNSA. The CDR3 nucleotides read TGTGCCAGCAGCCTGAATCTAGCGGGGTGGGCGGAGACCCAGTACTTC. Amino acids: CASSLNLAGWAETQYF.

J is TRBJ2-5 and V is TRBV7-9; 7 bases are a match to TRBD2. CDR3 length: 15 amino acids. Germline V gene lookup returns CDR1 SEHNR and CDR2 FQNEAQ (reference sequence). V was clipped by 8 bases and J by 1 base; unmatched bases: 10. This CDR3 is CASRSGTILQETQYF. For the CDR3, the DNA is TGTGCCAGCCGATCCGGGACTATACTCCAAGAGACCCAGTACTTC.

With regard to this clone: One end of the junction fails to match germline, which may point to a read error. V gene TRBV4-1 combines with J gene TRBJ2-7, with D possibly being TRBD2 (6 bases). The CDR3 spans 13 residues. CDR1 and CDR2 (germline): MGHRA, YSYEKL. In nucleotides, the CDR3 is TGCGCCAGCAGCCACCCTGGGGACTCCAGAGAGGACTTC. Translating gives CASSHPGDSREDF.

The chain is built from TRBV5-6 and TRBJ2-1; no reliable D call. CDR1 is SGHDT and CDR2 is YYEEEE in the germline V gene. The CDR3 spans 12 residues. V was cut by 0 bases and J by 8 bases, with 6 bases left in between. The CDR3 nucleotides are TGTGCCAGCAGCTTGGCGACTTATGAGCAGTTCTTC. It codes for CASSLATYEQFF.

The J gene is TRBJ1-2, the V gene TRBV9, with TRBD1 matching over 7 bases. CDR1 is SGDLS, CDR2 YYNGEE, per germline. V trimming: 3 bases; J trimming: 4 bases; junction bases outside the gene matches: 6. CDR3 length equals 14 residues. CDR3 DNA: TGTGCCAGCAGCGGCCGACAGGGTAGCTATGGCTACACCTTC. It yields the protein CASSGRQGSYGYTF.

The chain recombines TRBV5-6 with TRBJ1-3; D unresolved. CDR3 length: 16 residues. Germline V CDR1 and CDR2: SGHDT, YYEEEE. Between the trimmed V and J ends, which lost 4 bases and 0 bases, there was a span of 14 bases. Here the CDR3 reads CASSPGEPYSGNTIYF. In DNA form, the CDR3 reads TGTGCCAGCAGCCCCGGGGAGCCATACTCTGGAAACACCATATATTTT.

This chain links TRBV7-2 with TRBJ2-3; no firm D call. Trimming removed 3 bases from V and 5 bases from J, with 12 bases in between. The CDR3 spans 14 residues. CDR1 and CDR2 from the germline V gene are SGHTA and FQGNSA. The DNA for the CDR3 is TGTGCCAGCAGCTTTATGGCTGCAGTAGATACGCAGTATTTT. Translation gives CASSFMAAVDTQYF.

This clone has a single count. The J gene is TRBJ2-7, the V gene TRBV10-3; TRBD1 aligns across 7 bases. CDR1 is ENHRY and CDR2 is SYGVKD in the germline V gene. The CDR3 runs 13 residues. The V segment lost 8 bases and the J segment 0 bases; nucleotides outside the gene matches: 4. CDR3 residues: CAIGQAASYEQYF. CDR3 sequence (DNA): TGTGCCATCGGACAGGCCGCCTCCTACGAGCAGTACTTC.

J is TRBJ1-3 and V is TRBV4-3; the D is unclear. Trimming left V 3 bases short and J 0 bases short, with 15 bases between. The CDR3 length is 17 residues. Germline V lookup: CDR1 LGHNA, CDR2 YSLEER. The CDR3 here is CASSQTRTDRSGNTIYF. Written as DNA, the CDR3 is TGCGCCAGCAGCCAGACCAGGACGGATCGCTCTGGAAACACCATATATTTT.

This chain uses TRBV27 with TRBJ1-4, with D perhaps matching TRBD1 (6 bases). V gave up 4 bases and J gave up 4 bases, with 10 bases separating them. The CDR3 length is 14 residues. Germline assignment: CDR1 MNHEY and CDR2 SMNVEV (reference sequence). CDR3 nucleotide sequence: TGTGCCAGCAGTTATGACAGGTTTAATGAAAAACTGTTTTTT. Translated, it gives CASSYDRFNEKLFF.

Remarks on this clone: Distinct nucleotide sequences in the sample also encode this CDR3. The chain has TRBV27 and TRBJ1-1; weak D call: TRBD1 (5 bases). Germline CDR1 reads MNHEY; CDR2 reads SMNVEV (reference sequence). This CDR3 contains 14 residues. Trimming removed 0 bases from V and 4 bases from J, with 9 bases in between. The CDR3 reads CASSLSGASTEAFF. CDR3 DNA: TGTGCCAGCAGTTTATCTGGGGCTAGCACTGAAGCTTTCTTT.

This chain uses TRBV19 with TRBJ1-6; no firm D call. Germline V CDR1 and CDR2: LNHDA, SQIVND (reference sequence). Between the trimmed V and J ends, which lost 1 base and 6 bases, there was a span of 4 bases. This CDR3 region has 13 residues. The CDR3 protein is CASSIGSNSPLHF. CDR3 bases: TGTGCCAGTAGTATAGGCTCTAATTCACCCCTCCACTTT.

The chain combines TRBV19 with TRBJ2-2; a weak D match, TRBD1 (6 bases). Per germline, CDR1 LNHDA and CDR2 SQIVND (reference sequence). V was shortened by 8 bases and J by 6 bases, with 13 bases between the two germline ends. This CDR3 contains 13 residues. The CDR3 region has the DNA TGTGCCAGTGTCCGGGACAATCCCGGGGAGCTGTTTTTT. As protein: CASVRDNPGELFF.

CDR3 nucleotides: TGTGCCAGCAGCTCCCCGGACAGGCCTACCTACGAGCAGTACTTC. It codes for CASSSPDRPTYEQYF. The chain joins TRBV7-9 to TRBJ2-7; TRBD1 agrees at 7 bases. Germline V gives CDR1 SEHNR, CDR2 FQNEAQ (reference sequence). The CDR3 has 15 amino acids. The V and J ends lost 4 bases and 2 bases, in that order; junction bases with no gene match: 8.

The rearrangement links TRBV27 to TRBJ2-7; D is undetermined. Trimming shortened V by 5 bases and J by 0 bases, and 11 bases separated the two germline ends. CDR3 length: 14 residues. Germline V gene lookup returns CDR1 MNHEY and CDR2 SMNVEV (reference sequence). The CDR3 coding sequence is TGTGCCAGCAGTCCCCGCACAGCCTCCTACGAGCAGTACTTC. This codes for CASSPRTASYEQYF.